These T cell receptor beta chains were read from a single sample in a study of T cell repertoires in cytomegalovirus infection. TCRdb re-called the reads with MiXCR, one entry per CDR3 protein. Of 150,000 to 200,000 distinct CDR3 sequences in the sample, about a tenth are singletons; the top ten hold about 4.2%. Sequenced material: PBMCs. Receptor source: a human donor in good health (CMV status not recorded). Some clones in this sample may be carry-over from other donors' samples. The CDR3 runs from the conserved cysteine through the conserved F or W. D genes are given only for firm matches. Part of the rows lack a size; the others show once, few, many or a class for expanded clones.

J gene: TRBJ2-1; CDR3 length: 14; clone size: few; D gene: TRBD1; V gene: TRBV7-2; CDR3 DNA: TGTGCCAGCAGCCTCCAGACAGGGGGCAATGAGCAGTTCTTC; CDR3 protein: CASSLQTGGNEQFF
J gene: TRBJ2-5; CDR3 length: 17; clone size: many; D gene: TRBD1; V gene: TRBV28; CDR3 DNA: TGTGCCAGCAGCGTGGCACAGGGGGCATCTCGGCAAGAGACCCAGTACTTC; CDR3 protein: CASSVAQGASRQETQYF
J gene: TRBJ2-7; CDR3 length: 16; clone size: few; D gene: TRBD2; V gene: TRBV28; CDR3 DNA: TGTGCCAGCAGACCGACTAGCGCGAAAACCTCCTACGAGCAGTACTTC; CDR3 protein: CASRPTSAKTSYEQYF
J gene: TRBJ1-1; CDR3 length: 14; clone size: -; D gene: -; V gene: TRBV5-1; CDR3 DNA: TGCGCCACATCGCCCGACGCAGTGAACACTGAAGCTTTCTTT; CDR3 protein: CATSPDAVNTEAFF
J gene: TRBJ1-5; CDR3 length: 15; clone size: many; D gene: -; V gene: TRBV12-3/TRBV12-4; CDR3 DNA: TGTGCCAGCAGTTTAGAACAGGGAGCCCATCAGCCCCAGCATTTT; CDR3 protein: CASSLEQGAHQPQHF
J gene: TRBJ2-7; CDR3 length: 13; clone size: many; D gene: -; V gene: TRBV28; CDR3 DNA: TGTGCCAGCAGTCCAAGATCCACGGGGGAGCAGTACTTC; CDR3 protein: CASSPRSTGEQYF
J gene: TRBJ1-5; CDR3 length: 14; clone size: many; D gene: TRBD1; V gene: TRBV28; CDR3 DNA: TGTGCCAGCAGACAGGGGGTAGGGAATCAGCCCCAGCATTTT; CDR3 protein: CASRQGVGNQPQHF
J gene: TRBJ2-5; CDR3 length: 14; clone size: -; D gene: TRBD2; V gene: TRBV7-9; CDR3 DNA: TGTGCCAGCAGGAGGACTAGCGGGACGGAGACCCAGTACTTC; CDR3 protein: CASRRTSGTETQYF
J gene: TRBJ2-3; CDR3 length: 14; clone size: -; D gene: TRBD1; V gene: TRBV15; CDR3 DNA: TGTGCCACCAGCAGAGGACAGGGGTCAGATACGCAGTATTTT; CDR3 protein: CATSRGQGSDTQYF
J gene: TRBJ2-3; CDR3 length: 16; clone size: many; D gene: TRBD2; V gene: TRBV7-2; CDR3 DNA: TGTGCCAGCAGCTTATTAGCGGGGGTGGTCACAGATACGCAGTATTTT; CDR3 protein: CASSLLAGVVTDTQYF
J gene: TRBJ1-1; CDR3 length: 16; clone size: many; D gene: -; V gene: TRBV5-1; CDR3 DNA: TGCGCCAGCAGCTTGAAAGGGACGGGTTTGAACACTGAAGCTTTCTTT; CDR3 protein: CASSLKGTGLNTEAFF
J gene: TRBJ2-3; CDR3 length: 13; clone size: few; D gene: -; V gene: TRBV6-2/TRBV6-3; CDR3 DNA: TGTGCCAGCAGTTCGACTATCACAGATACGCAGTATTTT; CDR3 protein: CASSSTITDTQYF
J gene: TRBJ2-3; CDR3 length: 15; clone size: -; D gene: -; V gene: TRBV28; CDR3 DNA: TGTGCCAGCTTCAGGGGGGACCGTAGCACAGATACGCAGTATTTT; CDR3 protein: CASFRGDRSTDTQYF
J gene: TRBJ1-5; CDR3 length: 12; clone size: few; D gene: -; V gene: TRBV20-1; CDR3 DNA: TGCAGTGCTAGAAAGATGGGGCAGCCCCAGCATTTT; CDR3 protein: CSARKMGQPQHF
J gene: TRBJ1-1; CDR3 length: 13; clone size: many; D gene: -; V gene: TRBV6-2/TRBV6-3; CDR3 DNA: TGTGCCAGCAGGGGGGAATGGAACACTGAAGCTTTCTTT; CDR3 protein: CASRGEWNTEAFF
J gene: TRBJ2-3; CDR3 length: 14; clone size: -; D gene: -; V gene: TRBV19; CDR3 DNA: TGTGCCAGCGCTACCGCCGGGAGCACAGATACGCAGTATTTT; CDR3 protein: CASATAGSTDTQYF
J gene: TRBJ2-1; CDR3 length: 15; clone size: many; D gene: TRBD1; V gene: TRBV6-2/TRBV6-3; CDR3 DNA: TGTGCCAGCAGGCGCGACAGGGGGCTGGGCAATGAGCAGTTCTTC; CDR3 protein: CASRRDRGLGNEQFF
J gene: TRBJ2-5; CDR3 length: 19; clone size: -; D gene: TRBD2; V gene: TRBV28; CDR3 DNA: TGTGCCAGAAAATTGACTAGCGGGGGGGCCATGGGATTTGGGGAGACCCAGTACTTC; CDR3 protein: CARKLTSGGAMGFGETQYF
J gene: TRBJ2-7; CDR3 length: 15; clone size: many; D gene: -; V gene: TRBV7-2; CDR3 DNA: TGTGCCAGCAGCGCCGGACTGGACCCCTCCTACGAGCAGTACTTC; CDR3 protein: CASSAGLDPSYEQYF
J gene: TRBJ1-6; CDR3 length: 14; clone size: many; D gene: -; V gene: TRBV12-3/TRBV12-4; CDR3 DNA: TGTGCCAGTAGGTTACAGAGCAATAATTCACCCCTCCACTTT; CDR3 protein: CASRLQSNNSPLHF
J gene: TRBJ2-5; CDR3 length: 14; clone size: -; D gene: TRBD2; V gene: TRBV29-1; CDR3 DNA: TGCAGCGCCCGGCCCTTAGCGGGGGTAGAGACCCAGTACTTC; CDR3 protein: CSARPLAGVETQYF
J gene: TRBJ1-5; CDR3 length: 13; clone size: many; D gene: -; V gene: TRBV5-1; CDR3 DNA: TGCGCCAGCAGCCCCGCAGTTGATCAGCCCCAGCATTTT; CDR3 protein: CASSPAVDQPQHF
J gene: TRBJ2-5; CDR3 length: 15; clone size: few; D gene: TRBD2; V gene: TRBV29-1; CDR3 DNA: TGCAGCGTTGCGACTAGCGGGGGGTTTCAAGAGACCCAGTACTTC; CDR3 protein: CSVATSGGFQETQYF
J gene: TRBJ1-5; CDR3 length: 17; clone size: many; D gene: TRBD1; V gene: TRBV28; CDR3 DNA: TGTGCCAGCAGTTTTTACCCGACAGGGCAAAGCAATCAGCCCCAGCATTTT; CDR3 protein: CASSFYPTGQSNQPQHF
J gene: TRBJ2-1; CDR3 length: 15; clone size: few; D gene: TRBD2; V gene: TRBV27; CDR3 DNA: TGTGCCAGCAGTCGCGGACTAGCGGCCTACAATGAGCAGTTCTTC; CDR3 protein: CASSRGLAAYNEQFF
J gene: TRBJ2-3; CDR3 length: 13; clone size: few; D gene: TRBD2; V gene: TRBV29-1; CDR3 DNA: TGCAGCGTAAGCGGGAGGGCCGTAAATACGCAGTATTTT; CDR3 protein: CSVSGRAVNTQYF
J gene: TRBJ1-2; CDR3 length: 11; clone size: -; D gene: -; V gene: TRBV5-6; CDR3 DNA: TGTGCCAGCAGCTTTCTCCGAGGCTACACCTTC; CDR3 protein: CASSFLRGYTF
J gene: TRBJ2-2; CDR3 length: 15; clone size: many; D gene: -; V gene: TRBV12-3/TRBV12-4; CDR3 DNA: TGTGCCAGCAGTAAAGCCCCAGCGAACACCGGGGAGCTGTTTTTT; CDR3 protein: CASSKAPANTGELFF
J gene: TRBJ2-7; CDR3 length: 13; clone size: many; D gene: -; V gene: TRBV6-2/TRBV6-3; CDR3 DNA: TGTGCCAGCGGGTCAACAGATTACTACGAGCAGTACTTC; CDR3 protein: CASGSTDYYEQYF
J gene: TRBJ2-7; CDR3 length: 17; clone size: few; D gene: -; V gene: TRBV23-1; CDR3 DNA: TGCGCCAGCAGTCAATCGAAAACAGCGGAGAGATTTTACGAGCAGTACTTC; CDR3 protein: CASSQSKTAERFYEQYF
J gene: TRBJ2-2; CDR3 length: 16; clone size: many; D gene: TRBD2; V gene: TRBV20-1; CDR3 DNA: TGCAGTGCTAGGTCCAGCGGGAGGTGGGACACCGGGGAGCTGTTTTTT; CDR3 protein: CSARSSGRWDTGELFF
J gene: TRBJ2-7; CDR3 length: 15; clone size: many; D gene: TRBD2; V gene: TRBV7-2; CDR3 DNA: TGTGCCAGCAGCACCGCTAGCGGGAGAATCTACGAGCAGTACTTC; CDR3 protein: CASSTASGRIYEQYF
J gene: TRBJ1-1; CDR3 length: 17; clone size: many; D gene: -; V gene: TRBV4-3; CDR3 DNA: TGCGCCAGCAGCCAAGATTCGGTAACATCTTTTCACACTGAAGCTTTCTTT; CDR3 protein: CASSQDSVTSFHTEAFF
J gene: TRBJ1-6; CDR3 length: 14; clone size: few; D gene: -; V gene: TRBV7-9; CDR3 DNA: TGTGCCAGCAGCCTGTCGGTCCTCAAGGGACCCCTCCACTTT; CDR3 protein: CASSLSVLKGPLHF
J gene: TRBJ1-1; CDR3 length: 16; clone size: once; D gene: -; V gene: TRBV5-6; CDR3 DNA: TGTGCCAGCAGCTCACTCCTCTTACGGGAGAACACTGAAGCTTTCTTT; CDR3 protein: CASSSLLLRENTEAFF
J gene: TRBJ2-2; CDR3 length: 14; clone size: many; D gene: -; V gene: TRBV19; CDR3 DNA: TGTGCCAGTAGTTACAGGTCTCCGACCGGGGAGCTGTTTTTT; CDR3 protein: CASSYRSPTGELFF
J gene: TRBJ2-2; CDR3 length: 15; clone size: -; D gene: TRBD1; V gene: TRBV6-1; CDR3 DNA: TGTGCCAGCAATCCGACAGGGATAGGGTTCGGGGAGCTGTTTTTT; CDR3 protein: CASNPTGIGFGELFF
J gene: TRBJ1-1; CDR3 length: 15; clone size: few; D gene: -; V gene: TRBV29-1; CDR3 DNA: TGCAGCGTTGATCAGACGCCAGGGGATCGAACTGAAGCTTTCTTT; CDR3 protein: CSVDQTPGDRTEAFF
J gene: TRBJ1-2; CDR3 length: 13; clone size: few; D gene: -; V gene: TRBV29-1; CDR3 DNA: TGCAGCGTTTCCGGAAAGCCCAGCTATGGCTACACCTTC; CDR3 protein: CSVSGKPSYGYTF
J gene: TRBJ2-1; CDR3 length: 12; clone size: few; D gene: -; V gene: TRBV5-3; CDR3 DNA: TGTGCCAGCAGCCCCTCAGGGGCCGAGCAGTTCTTC; CDR3 protein: CASSPSGAEQFF
J gene: TRBJ2-5; CDR3 length: 13; clone size: many; D gene: TRBD1; V gene: TRBV6-2/TRBV6-3; CDR3 DNA: TGTGCCAGCAGTATAGACAGGGCCCAGACCCAGTACTTC; CDR3 protein: CASSIDRAQTQYF
J gene: TRBJ2-5; CDR3 length: 18; clone size: medium-sized; D gene: TRBD2; V gene: TRBV5-5; CDR3 DNA: TGTGCCAGCAGCCCCCCACTAGCGGGAGGGCCAGTAGGAGAGACCCAGTACTTC; CDR3 protein: CASSPPLAGGPVGETQYF
J gene: TRBJ2-1; CDR3 length: 14; clone size: few; D gene: TRBD2; V gene: TRBV7-2; CDR3 DNA: TGTGCCAGCAGCGGGGCCGGGGGGGCCAATGAGCAGTTCTTC; CDR3 protein: CASSGAGGANEQFF
J gene: TRBJ1-2; CDR3 length: 15; clone size: -; D gene: TRBD1; V gene: TRBV7-9; CDR3 DNA: TGTGCCAGCAGCCGAGTCCCGGGACAGGCTATTGGCTACACCTTC; CDR3 protein: CASSRVPGQAIGYTF
J gene: TRBJ2-3; CDR3 length: 14; clone size: many; D gene: TRBD2; V gene: TRBV6-2/TRBV6-3; CDR3 DNA: TGTGCCAGCAGTTTGGGGGGGATCACAGATACGCAGTATTTT; CDR3 protein: CASSLGGITDTQYF
J gene: TRBJ2-4; CDR3 length: 18; clone size: many; D gene: TRBD2; V gene: TRBV2; CDR3 DNA: TGTGCCAGCAGCTTCAGGACTAGCGGGGATAAAGCCAAAAACATTCAGTACTTC; CDR3 protein: CASSFRTSGDKAKNIQYF
J gene: TRBJ2-7; CDR3 length: 13; clone size: -; D gene: -; V gene: TRBV6-1; CDR3 DNA: TGTGCCAGCAGTATCGACAGCCCCTACGAGCAGTACTTC; CDR3 protein: CASSIDSPYEQYF
J gene: TRBJ2-2; CDR3 length: 15; clone size: many; D gene: -; V gene: TRBV4-1; CDR3 DNA: TGCGCCAGCAGCCAAGGGGCAGACCACACCGGGGAGCTGTTTTTT; CDR3 protein: CASSQGADHTGELFF
J gene: TRBJ1-5; CDR3 length: 16; clone size: few; D gene: TRBD1; V gene: TRBV28; CDR3 DNA: TGTGCCAGCAGTTTACGCCTAAGGGGGCGACGTCAGCCCCAGCATTTT; CDR3 protein: CASSLRLRGRRQPQHF
J gene: TRBJ2-5; CDR3 length: 13; clone size: -; D gene: -; V gene: TRBV20-1; CDR3 DNA: TGCAGTGCAACCGGACAGACCCAAGAGACCCAGTACTTC; CDR3 protein: CSATGQTQETQYF
J gene: TRBJ2-3; CDR3 length: 13; clone size: -; D gene: TRBD1; V gene: TRBV29-1; CDR3 DNA: TGCAGCGGGACGACAGGGGGCCATAATACGCAGTATTTT; CDR3 protein: CSGTTGGHNTQYF
J gene: TRBJ2-3; CDR3 length: 14; clone size: many; D gene: TRBD2; V gene: TRBV12-3/TRBV12-4; CDR3 DNA: TGTGCCAGCAGTTCTCGCGGGGGGGGAGATACGCAGTATTTT; CDR3 protein: CASSSRGGGDTQYF
J gene: TRBJ2-3; CDR3 length: 15; clone size: few; D gene: -; V gene: TRBV30; CDR3 DNA: TGTGCCTGGAGTATCGGACCCCTGGGCACAGATACGCAGTATTTT; CDR3 protein: CAWSIGPLGTDTQYF
J gene: TRBJ1-4; CDR3 length: 14; clone size: many; D gene: -; V gene: TRBV12-3/TRBV12-4; CDR3 DNA: TGTGCCAGCGGGTTGACAGGAACTAATGAAAAACTGTTTTTT; CDR3 protein: CASGLTGTNEKLFF